The clone carrying this T cell receptor beta chain has more than one count but fewer than ten. The antigen is not known. A second PCR of roughly 7 to 11 cycles used a sample-barcoded 5' primer and a J-beta primer mix. Each cDNA was tagged by a template-switch adaptor containing 12 random nucleotides. TCRdb called the 5' RACE reads again in MiXCR, with one record for every CDR3 protein. The data contain 650,000 to 800,000 distinct CDR3 sequences, under 45% of them seen just once; the ten biggest clones take up about a fifth. For every donor, a draw yielded around 10 milliliters of peripheral blood. J was trimmed by 3 bases and V by 6 bases; bases with no gene match: 8. The germline CDR1 and CDR2 sequences are DFQATT and SNEGSKA (reference sequence). This CDR3 has 14 amino acids. These data come from a study of blood T cells in healthy people across ages. Whole-study findings and limits: Roughly linear declines in TCR beta diversity per million T cells occurred with age.

The receptor's source is a man in his sixties in good health. The V call is TRBV20-1, the J call TRBJ2-7, with 10 bases matching TRBD1. Specimen: blood. The CDR3 DNA reads as TGCAGTGCCCTCCTGAGGGACAGGGGCTACGAGCAGTACTTC. It encodes CSALLRDRGYEQYF.